What follows are 11 T cell receptor beta chains derived from one specimen sequenced in a study of blood T cell repertoires in COVID-19. Some clones are missing from TCRdb's copy, which holds only in-frame ones; the method was immunoSEQ multiplex PCR. The data show about 73,000 clones, roughly nine tenths seen once. Sequenced: peripheral blood. The receptor set was obtained from a woman aged 18 to 35 with acute or convalescent COVID-19.

This chain uses TRBV29-1 with TRBJ2-5, with D unresolved. This CDR3 has 13 amino acids. V was cut by 7 bases and J by 5 bases, with 17 bases left in between. Germline V CDR1 and CDR2: SQVTM, ANQGSEA. CDR3 DNA sequence: TGCAGCGCAACGCCGGCGGCTGTGGAGACCCAGTACTTC. This sequence encodes CSATPAAVETQYF. Using reference TRBV29-1 and TRBJ2-5 for the parts outside the CDR3, the full variable domain is SAVISQKPSRDICQRGTSLTIQCQVDSQVTMMFWYRQQPGQSLTLIATANQGSEATYESGFVIDKFPISRPNLTFSTLTVSNMSPEDSSIYLCSATPAAVETQYFGPGTRLLVL.

In this sample, this clone turned up once. The J gene is TRBJ1-5, the V gene TRBV19, with TRBD1 identical over 7 bases. This CDR3 has 14 amino acids. After removal of 5 bases from V and 3 bases from J, the junction contained 4 bases not matched to a gene. Per germline, CDR1 LNHDA and CDR2 SQIVND (reference sequence). The CDR3 is CASSPTGVNQPQHF. The DNA of the CDR3 is TGTGCCAGTAGTCCTACAGGGGTCAATCAGCCCCAGCATTTT. Full variable domain (rest looked up from reference TRBV19 and TRBJ1-5): DGGITQSPKYLFRKEGQNVTLSCEQNLNHDAMYWYRQDPGQGLRLIYYSQIVNDFQKGDIAEGYSVSREKKESFPLTVTSAQKNPTAFYLCASSPTGVNQPQHFGDGTRLSIL.

The rearrangement links TRBV24-1 to TRBJ2-1; TRBD2 is a possible D gene (6 bases). The CDR3 has 15 amino acids. CDR1 and CDR2 from the germline V gene are KGHDR and SFDVKD. V dropped 5 bases and J dropped 4 bases, with 14 bases sitting between them. The CDR3 is CATSVEAGPYNEQFF. CDR3 bases: TGTGCCACCAGTGTAGAGGCGGGACCGTACAATGAGCAGTTCTTC.

The chain links TRBV6-5 to TRBJ1-2; D perhaps matches TRBD1 (5 bases). The germline V gene encodes CDR1 MNHEY and CDR2 SVGAGI. The CDR3 is 15 amino acids. Trimming took 6 bases from V and 6 from J, leaving 20 bases between them. The CDR3 sequence is CASSANIVGPNGYTF. CDR3 coding DNA: TGTGCCAGCAGCGCGAACATCGTGGGGCCTAATGGCTACACCTTC.

As concerns this clone: At one boundary the junction diverges from the germline segment, which might be a read error. The chain couples TRBV2 to TRBJ1-4, with TRBD1 identical over 10 bases. Germline values: CDR1 SNHLY, CDR2 FYNNEI. This CDR3 has 16 amino acids. CDR3 coding DNA: TGTGCCAGCAGAGAAGACAGGGGGCTTACTAATGAAAAACTGTTTTTT. This encodes CASREDRGLTNEKLFF.

The chain is built from TRBV28 and TRBJ1-1; 9 bases align to TRBD1. Trimming at V came to 7 bases and at J to 0 bases, leaving 9 bases not matched to a gene. The CDR3 contains 16 residues. Per germline, CDR1 MDHEN and CDR2 SYDVKM. The DNA of the CDR3 is TGTGCCAGCACCACTCAGGGACAGGGAGTGAACACTGAAGCTTTCTTT. The encoded protein is CASTTQGQGVNTEAFF. The whole variable domain, remainder taken from reference TRBV28 and TRBJ1-1, is DVKVTQSSRYLVKRTGEKVFLECVQDMDHENMFWYRQDPGLGLRLIYFSYDVKMKEKGDIPEGYSVSREKKERFSLILESASTNQTSMYLCASTTQGQGVNTEAFFGQGTRLTVV.

The J gene is TRBJ2-7, the V gene TRBV20-1; no clear D. V lost 2 bases to trimming and J lost 7 bases, with 9 bases between them. The CDR3 spans 11 residues. Germline values: CDR1 DFQATT, CDR2 SNEGSKA (reference sequence). CDR3 in amino acids: CSARFGQEQYF. Written as DNA, the CDR3 is TGCAGTGCTAGATTTGGGCAGGAGCAGTACTTC.

The chain links TRBV6-5 to TRBJ2-7; tentatively, D is TRBD1 (6 bases). Trimming cost V 4 bases and J 4 bases, with 14 bases left between them. This CDR3 comprises 14 residues. CDR1 and CDR2 (germline): MNHEY, SVGAGI. The CDR3 loop reads CASSSVGHGYEQYF. The CDR3 DNA follows: TGTGCCAGCAGTTCTGTGGGACATGGGTACGAGCAGTACTTC.

The chain employs TRBV5-8 and TRBJ1-5; perhaps TRBD1 as D (6 bases). V dropped 5 bases and J dropped 0 bases, with 15 bases sitting between them. The CDR3 contains 16 residues. Looked up from germline, CDR1 is SGHTS and CDR2 is YDEGEE. This CDR3 reads CASRDWTANSNQPQHF. CDR3 DNA sequence: TGTGCCAGCAGGGATTGGACAGCGAATAGCAATCAGCCCCAGCATTTT.

This clone showed up just once. The rearrangement links TRBV7-9 to TRBJ1-5; D is undetermined. From germline, CDR1 is SEHNR and CDR2 FQNEAQ (reference sequence). The V and J ends lost 2 bases and 1 base respectively, with 15 bases between them. The length of the CDR3 is 17 residues. The CDR3 sequence is CASSLSLAGGSNQPQHF. Here the CDR3 DNA reads TGTGCCAGCAGCTTAAGCTTGGCAGGTGGAAGCAATCAGCCCCAGCATTTT.

This clone was observed a single time. The chain employs TRBV7-2 and TRBJ2-3; 8 nucleotides line up with TRBD2. Germline CDR1 and CDR2: SGHTA and FQGNSA. J gave up 0 bases and V 5 bases, and 10 bases lay outside the gene matches. CDR3 length: 17 residues. DNA for the CDR3: TGTGCCAGCAGCACACCTAGCGGGCGAGCTAGCACAGATACGCAGTATTTT. Amino acids: CASSTPSGRASTDTQYF.